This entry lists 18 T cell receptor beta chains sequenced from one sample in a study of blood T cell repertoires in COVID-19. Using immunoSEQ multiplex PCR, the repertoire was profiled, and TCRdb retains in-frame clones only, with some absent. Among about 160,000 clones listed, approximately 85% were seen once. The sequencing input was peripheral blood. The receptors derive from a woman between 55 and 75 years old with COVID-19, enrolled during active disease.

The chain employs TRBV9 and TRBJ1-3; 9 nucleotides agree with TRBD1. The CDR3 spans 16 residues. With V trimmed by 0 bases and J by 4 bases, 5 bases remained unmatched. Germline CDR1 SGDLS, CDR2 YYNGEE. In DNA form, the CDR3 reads TGTGCCAGCAGCGTAGGCAGGACAGGGGAAGGAAACACCATATATTTT. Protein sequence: CASSVGRTGEGNTIYF. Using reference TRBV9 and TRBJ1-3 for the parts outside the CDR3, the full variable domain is DSGVTQTPKHLITATGQRVTLRCSPRSGDLSVYWYQQSLDQGLQFLIQYYNGEERAKGNILERFSAQQFPDLHSELNLSSLELGDSALYFCASSVGRTGEGNTIYFGEGSWLTVV.

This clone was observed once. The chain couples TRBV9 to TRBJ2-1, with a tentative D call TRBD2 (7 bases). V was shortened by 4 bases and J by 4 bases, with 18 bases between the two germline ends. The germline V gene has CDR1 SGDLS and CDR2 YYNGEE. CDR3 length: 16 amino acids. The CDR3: CASSSGGGVKYNEQFF. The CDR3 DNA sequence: TGTGCCAGCAGCTCGGGGGGCGGGGTTAAGTACAATGAGCAGTTCTTC. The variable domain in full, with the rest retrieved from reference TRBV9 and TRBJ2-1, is DSGVTQTPKHLITATGQRVTLRCSPRSGDLSVYWYQQSLDQGLQFLIQYYNGEERAKGNILERFSAQQFPDLHSELNLSSLELGDSALYFCASSSGGGVKYNEQFFGPGTRLTVL.

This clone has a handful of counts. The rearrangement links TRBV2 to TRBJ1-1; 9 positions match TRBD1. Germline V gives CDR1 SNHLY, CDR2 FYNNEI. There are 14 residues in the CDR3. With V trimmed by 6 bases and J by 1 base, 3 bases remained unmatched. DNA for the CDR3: TGTGCCAGCAGGCCGGGACAGGGGAACACTGAAGCTTTCTTT. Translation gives CASRPGQGNTEAFF.

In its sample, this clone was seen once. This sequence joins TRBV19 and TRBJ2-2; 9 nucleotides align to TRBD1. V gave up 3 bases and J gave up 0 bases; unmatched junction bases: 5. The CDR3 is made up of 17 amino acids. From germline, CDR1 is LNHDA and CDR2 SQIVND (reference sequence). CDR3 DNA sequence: TGTGCCAGTAGTATCCGGACAGGGGCCTCGAACACCGGGGAGCTGTTTTTT. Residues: CASSIRTGASNTGELFF.

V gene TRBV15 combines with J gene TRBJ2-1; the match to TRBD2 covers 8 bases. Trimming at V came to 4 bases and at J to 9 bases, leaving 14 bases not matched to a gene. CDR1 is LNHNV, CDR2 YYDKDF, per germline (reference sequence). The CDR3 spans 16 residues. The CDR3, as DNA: TGTGCCACCAGCATCCCCCGGACAGCGGGAGTGGGTGAGCAGTTCTTC. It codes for CATSIPRTAGVGEQFF. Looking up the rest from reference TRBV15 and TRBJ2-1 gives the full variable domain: DAMVIQNPRYQVTQFGKPVTLSCSQTLNHNVMYWYQQKSSQAPKLLFHYYDKDFNNEADTPDNFQSRRPNTSFCFLDIRSPGLGDTAMYLCATSIPRTAGVGEQFFGPGTRLTVL.

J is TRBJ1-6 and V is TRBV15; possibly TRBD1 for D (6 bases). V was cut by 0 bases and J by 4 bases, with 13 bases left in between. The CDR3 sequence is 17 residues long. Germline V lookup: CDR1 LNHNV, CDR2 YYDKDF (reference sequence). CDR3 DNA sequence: TGTGCCACCAGCAGAGAAACAACGGGACAATATAATTCACCCCTCCACTTT. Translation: CATSRETTGQYNSPLHF.

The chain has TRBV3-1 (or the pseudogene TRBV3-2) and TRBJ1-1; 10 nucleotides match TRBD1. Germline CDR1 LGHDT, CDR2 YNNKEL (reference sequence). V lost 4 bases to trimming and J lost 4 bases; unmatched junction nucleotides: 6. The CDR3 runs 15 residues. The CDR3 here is CASSPRQGAGTEAFF. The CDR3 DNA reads TGTGCCAGCAGCCCGAGACAGGGGGCAGGCACTGAAGCTTTCTTT.

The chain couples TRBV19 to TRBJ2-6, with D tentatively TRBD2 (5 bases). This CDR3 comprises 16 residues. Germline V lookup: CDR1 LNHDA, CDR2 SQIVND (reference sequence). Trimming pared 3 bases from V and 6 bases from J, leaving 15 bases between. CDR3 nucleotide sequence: TGTGCCAGTAGTATTGACCGGGGTGGGGAGGCCAACGTCCTGACTTTC. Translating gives CASSIDRGGEANVLTF.

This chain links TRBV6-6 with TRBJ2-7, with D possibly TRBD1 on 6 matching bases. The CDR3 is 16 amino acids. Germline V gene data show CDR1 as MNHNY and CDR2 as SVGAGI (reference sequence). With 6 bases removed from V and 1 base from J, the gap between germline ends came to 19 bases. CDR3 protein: CASSPTPTGFSYEQYF. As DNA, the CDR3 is TGTGCCAGCAGCCCCACCCCCACAGGGTTTTCCTACGAGCAGTACTTC.

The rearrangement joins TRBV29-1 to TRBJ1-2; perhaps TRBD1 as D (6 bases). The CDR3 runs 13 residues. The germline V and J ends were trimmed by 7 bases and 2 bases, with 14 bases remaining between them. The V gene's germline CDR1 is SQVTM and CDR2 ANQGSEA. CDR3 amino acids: CSASGGANYGYTF. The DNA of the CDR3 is TGCAGCGCCAGTGGGGGGGCGAACTATGGCTACACCTTC.

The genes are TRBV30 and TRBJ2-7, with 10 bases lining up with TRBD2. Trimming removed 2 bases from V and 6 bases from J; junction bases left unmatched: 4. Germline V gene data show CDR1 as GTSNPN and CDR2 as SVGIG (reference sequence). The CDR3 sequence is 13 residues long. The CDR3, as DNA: TGTGCCTGGAGTAATAGCGGGAGGTTCGAGCAGTACTTC. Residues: CAWSNSGRFEQYF.

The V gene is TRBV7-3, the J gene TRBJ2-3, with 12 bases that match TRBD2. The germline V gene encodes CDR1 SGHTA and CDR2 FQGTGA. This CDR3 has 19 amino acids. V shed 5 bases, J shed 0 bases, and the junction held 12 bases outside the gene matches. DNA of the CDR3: TGTGCCAGCAGCCTACCCTTCGGGACTAGCGGGCCTAGCACAGATACGCAGTATTTT. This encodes CASSLPFGTSGPSTDTQYF.

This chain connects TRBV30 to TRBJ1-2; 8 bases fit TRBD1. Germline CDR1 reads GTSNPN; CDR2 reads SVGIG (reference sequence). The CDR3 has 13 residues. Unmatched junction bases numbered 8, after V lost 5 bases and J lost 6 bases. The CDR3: CAWGSRTGNGYTF. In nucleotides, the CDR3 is TGTGCCTGGGGGAGTAGGACAGGGAATGGCTACACCTTC.

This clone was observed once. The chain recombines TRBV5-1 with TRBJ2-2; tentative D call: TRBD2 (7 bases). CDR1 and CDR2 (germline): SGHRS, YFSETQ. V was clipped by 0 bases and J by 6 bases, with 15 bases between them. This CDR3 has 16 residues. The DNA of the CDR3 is TGCGCCAGCAGCTTGGCTCGTGGGGGGGCCTCCGGGGAGCTGTTTTTT. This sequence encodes CASSLARGGASGELFF.

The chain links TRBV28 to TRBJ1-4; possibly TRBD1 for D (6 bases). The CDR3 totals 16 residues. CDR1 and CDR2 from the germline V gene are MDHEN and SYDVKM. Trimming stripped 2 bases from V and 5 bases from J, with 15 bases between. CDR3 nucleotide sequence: TGTGCCAGCAGTTTAGTACCAGGGGATAGGAATGAAAAACTGTTTTTT. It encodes CASSLVPGDRNEKLFF.

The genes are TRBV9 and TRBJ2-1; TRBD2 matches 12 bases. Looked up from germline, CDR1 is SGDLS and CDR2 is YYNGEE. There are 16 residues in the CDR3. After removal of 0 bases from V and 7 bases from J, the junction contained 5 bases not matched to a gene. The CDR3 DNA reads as TGTGCCAGCAGCGTAGCTACCGGACTAGCGGGGAATGAGCAGTTCTTC. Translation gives CASSVATGLAGNEQFF.

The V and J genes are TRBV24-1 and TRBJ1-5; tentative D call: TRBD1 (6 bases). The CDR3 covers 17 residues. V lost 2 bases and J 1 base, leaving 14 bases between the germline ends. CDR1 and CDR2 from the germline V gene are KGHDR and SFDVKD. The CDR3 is CATSDSGGQGSNQPQHF. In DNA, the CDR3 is TGTGCCACCAGTGATTCGGGGGGCCAGGGAAGCAATCAGCCCCAGCATTTT.

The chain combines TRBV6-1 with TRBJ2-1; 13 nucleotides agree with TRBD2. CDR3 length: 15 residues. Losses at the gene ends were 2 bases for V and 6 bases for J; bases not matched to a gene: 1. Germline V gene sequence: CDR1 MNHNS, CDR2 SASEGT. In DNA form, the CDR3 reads TGTGCCAGCAGTGAAAGACTAGCGGGAGGCAATGAGCAGTTCTTC. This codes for CASSERLAGGNEQFF.